This T cell receptor (beta chain) was obtained from a study of long-term antiretroviral therapy in people with HIV. The run of the v3.0 immunoSEQ assay was at survey level. Generated by immunoSEQ multiplex PCR, the TCRdb table keeps only in-frame clones and is missing some. The sample has about 27,000 clones, 70% to 85% seen once; the top ten hold around 11%. Broader study findings: Repertoires with HIV possessed tighter CDR3 length spans than those of controls. Specimen acquisition occurred between about 2004 and 2017, potentially under older ART regimens. Dominating the repertoire at all time points were the clones that expanded before ART.

Trimming removed 0 bases from V and 6 bases from J, with 15 bases in between. CDR1 is LGHNA, CDR2 YNFKEQ, per germline. CDR3 length: 16 amino acids. Notes on this clone: The antigen remains unidentified.

The V and J genes are TRBV4-2 and TRBJ1-5; tentative D call: TRBD1 (5 bases). The sample was unsorted PBMCs, taken 0.8 years before starting antiretroviral therapy. The clonotype originates from a man aged 18-30 years with HIV. The CDR3 DNA sequence: TGTGCCAGCAGCCAAGATCGGCAGGGTTTGGGTCAGCCCCAGCATTTT. This translates into CASSQDRQGLGQPQHF.